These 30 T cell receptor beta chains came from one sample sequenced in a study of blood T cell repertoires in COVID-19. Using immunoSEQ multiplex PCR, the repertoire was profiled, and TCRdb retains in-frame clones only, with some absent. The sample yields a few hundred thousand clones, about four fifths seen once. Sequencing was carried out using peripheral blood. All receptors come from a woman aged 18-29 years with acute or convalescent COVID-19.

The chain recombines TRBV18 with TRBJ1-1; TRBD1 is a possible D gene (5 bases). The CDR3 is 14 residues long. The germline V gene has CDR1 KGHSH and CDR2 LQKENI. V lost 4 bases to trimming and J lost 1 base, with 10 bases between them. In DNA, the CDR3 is TGTGCCAGCTCACGAGTGACAGCGAACACTGAAGCTTTCTTT. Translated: CASSRVTANTEAFF.

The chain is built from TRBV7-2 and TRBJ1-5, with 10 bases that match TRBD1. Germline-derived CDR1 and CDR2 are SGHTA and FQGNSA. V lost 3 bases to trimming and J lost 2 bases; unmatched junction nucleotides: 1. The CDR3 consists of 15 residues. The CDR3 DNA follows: TGTGCCAGCAGCTTTGGACAGGGGGGCAATCAGCCCCAGCATTTT. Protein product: CASSFGQGGNQPQHF.

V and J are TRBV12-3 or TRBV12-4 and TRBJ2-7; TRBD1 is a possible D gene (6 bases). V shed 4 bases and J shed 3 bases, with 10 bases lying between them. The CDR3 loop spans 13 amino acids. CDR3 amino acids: CASSSQGNYEQYF. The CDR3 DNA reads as TGTGCCAGCAGTTCACAGGGAAACTACGAGCAGTACTTC.

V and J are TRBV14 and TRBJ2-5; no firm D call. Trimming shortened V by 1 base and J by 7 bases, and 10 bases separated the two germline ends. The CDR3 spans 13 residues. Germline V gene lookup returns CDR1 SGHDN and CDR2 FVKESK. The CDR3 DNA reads TGTGCCAGCAGCCAAGGGGTGGCGGCGACCCAGTACTTC. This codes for CASSQGVAATQYF.

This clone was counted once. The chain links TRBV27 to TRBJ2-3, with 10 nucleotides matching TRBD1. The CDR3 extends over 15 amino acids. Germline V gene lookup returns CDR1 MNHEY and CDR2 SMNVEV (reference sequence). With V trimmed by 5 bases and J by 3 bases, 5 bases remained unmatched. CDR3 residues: CASSSRTGGTDTQYF. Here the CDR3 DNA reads TGTGCCAGCAGTAGCCGGACAGGGGGTACAGATACGCAGTATTTT.

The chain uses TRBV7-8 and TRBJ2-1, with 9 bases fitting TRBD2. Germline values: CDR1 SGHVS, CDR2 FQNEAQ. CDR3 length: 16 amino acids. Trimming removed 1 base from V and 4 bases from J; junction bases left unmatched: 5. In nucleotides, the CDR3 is TGTGCCAGCAGCTTAGTTCCGGCGGGAGGGTACAATGAGCAGTTCTTC. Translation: CASSLVPAGGYNEQFF.

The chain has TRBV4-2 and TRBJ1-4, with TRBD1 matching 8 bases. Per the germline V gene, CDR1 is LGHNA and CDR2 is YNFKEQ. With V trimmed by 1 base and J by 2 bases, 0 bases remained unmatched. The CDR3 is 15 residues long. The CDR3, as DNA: TGTGCCAGCAGCCAAGGACAGGGGACTAATGAAAAACTGTTTTTT. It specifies CASSQGQGTNEKLFF.

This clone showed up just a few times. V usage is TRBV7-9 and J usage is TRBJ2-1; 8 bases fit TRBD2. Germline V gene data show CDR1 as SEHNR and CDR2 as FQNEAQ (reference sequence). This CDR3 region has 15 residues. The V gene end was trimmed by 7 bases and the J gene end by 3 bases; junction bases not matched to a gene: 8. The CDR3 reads CASTILADVYNEQFF. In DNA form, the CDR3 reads TGTGCCAGCACCATACTAGCGGACGTCTACAATGAGCAGTTCTTC.

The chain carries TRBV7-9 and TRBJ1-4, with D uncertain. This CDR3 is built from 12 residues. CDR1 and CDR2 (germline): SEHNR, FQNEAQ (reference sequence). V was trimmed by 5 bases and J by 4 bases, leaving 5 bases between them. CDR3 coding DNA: TGTGCCAGCAGCCCCTTTAATGAAAAACTGTTTTTT. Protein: CASSPFNEKLFF.

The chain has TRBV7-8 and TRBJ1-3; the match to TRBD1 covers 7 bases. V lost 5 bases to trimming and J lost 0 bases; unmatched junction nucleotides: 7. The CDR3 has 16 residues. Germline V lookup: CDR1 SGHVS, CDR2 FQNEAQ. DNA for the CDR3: TGTGCCAGCAGCCAGGGGGAAATGTACTCTGGAAACACCATATATTTT. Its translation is CASSQGEMYSGNTIYF.

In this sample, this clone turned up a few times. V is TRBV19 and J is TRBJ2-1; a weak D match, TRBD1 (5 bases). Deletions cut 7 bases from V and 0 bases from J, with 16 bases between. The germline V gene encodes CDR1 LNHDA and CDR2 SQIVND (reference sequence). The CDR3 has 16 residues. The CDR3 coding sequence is TGTGCCAGTACCCGACAGTCTTCGAGCTCCTACAATGAGCAGTTCTTC. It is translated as CASTRQSSSSYNEQFF.

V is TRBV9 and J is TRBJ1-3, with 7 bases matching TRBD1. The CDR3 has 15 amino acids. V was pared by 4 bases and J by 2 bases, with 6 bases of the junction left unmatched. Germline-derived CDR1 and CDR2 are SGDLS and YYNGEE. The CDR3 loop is CASSIRQGPGNTIYF. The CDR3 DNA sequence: TGTGCCAGCAGCATTCGACAGGGCCCTGGAAACACCATATATTTT. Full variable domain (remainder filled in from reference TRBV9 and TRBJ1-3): DSGVTQTPKHLITATGQRVTLRCSPRSGDLSVYWYQQSLDQGLQFLIQYYNGEERAKGNILERFSAQQFPDLHSELNLSSLELGDSALYFCASSIRQGPGNTIYFGEGSWLTVV.

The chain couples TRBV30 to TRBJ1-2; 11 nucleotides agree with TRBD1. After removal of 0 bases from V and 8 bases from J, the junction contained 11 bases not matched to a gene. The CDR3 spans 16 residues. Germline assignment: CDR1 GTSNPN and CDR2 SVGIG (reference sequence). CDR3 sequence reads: CAWSVPRDRGGRGYTF. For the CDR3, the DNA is TGTGCCTGGAGTGTACCCAGGGACAGGGGGGGTAGGGGCTACACCTTC.

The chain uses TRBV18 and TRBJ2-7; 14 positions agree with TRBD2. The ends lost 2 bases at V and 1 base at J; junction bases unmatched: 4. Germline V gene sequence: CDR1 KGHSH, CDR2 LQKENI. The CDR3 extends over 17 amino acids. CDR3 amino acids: CASSPGTSGRSSYEQYF. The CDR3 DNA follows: TGTGCCAGCTCACCAGGGACTAGCGGGAGATCATCCTACGAGCAGTACTTC.

The CDR3 spells CASSPLDRGPQSPLHF. The CDR3 nucleotides read TGTGCCAGCAGCCCTCTGGACAGGGGGCCGCAATCACCCCTCCACTTT. This chain connects TRBV6-2 or TRBV6-3 to TRBJ1-6, with 11 nucleotides matching TRBD1. This CDR3 comprises 16 residues. CDR1 is MNHEY and CDR2 is SVGEGT in the germline V gene. Trimming cost V 6 bases and J 10 bases; bases outside gene matches: 11.

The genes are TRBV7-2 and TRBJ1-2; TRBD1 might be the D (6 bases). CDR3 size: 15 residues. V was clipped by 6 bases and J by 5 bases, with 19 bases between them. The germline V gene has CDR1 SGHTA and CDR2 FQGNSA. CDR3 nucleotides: TGTGCCAGCAGGGACAGCTGGGGGGGAGGGTATGGCTACACCTTC. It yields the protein CASRDSWGGGYGYTF. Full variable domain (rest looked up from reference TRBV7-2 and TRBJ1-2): GAGVSQSPSNKVTEKGKDVELRCDPISGHTALYWYRQSLGQGLEFLIYFQGNSAPDKSGLPSDRFSAERTGGSVSTLTIQRTQQEDSAVYLCASRDSWGGGYGYTFGSGTRLTVV.

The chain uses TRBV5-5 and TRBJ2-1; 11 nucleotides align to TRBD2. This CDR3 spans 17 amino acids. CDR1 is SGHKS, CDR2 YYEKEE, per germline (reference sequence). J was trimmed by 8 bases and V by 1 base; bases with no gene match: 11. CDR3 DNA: TGTGCCAGCAGCTTGATTTGGGCTAGCGGGAGGTCGGATGAGCAGTTCTTC. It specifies CASSLIWASGRSDEQFF.

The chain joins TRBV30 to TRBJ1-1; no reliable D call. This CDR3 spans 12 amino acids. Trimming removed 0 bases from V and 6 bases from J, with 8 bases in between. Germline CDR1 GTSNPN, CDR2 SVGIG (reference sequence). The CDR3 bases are TGTGCCTGGAGTGTCCTGGGCCCTGAAGCTTTCTTT. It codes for CAWSVLGPEAFF. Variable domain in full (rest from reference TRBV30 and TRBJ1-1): SQTIHQWPATLVQPVGSPLSLECTVEGTSNPNLYWYRQAAGRGLQLLFYSVGIGQISSEVPQNLSASRPQDRQFILSSKKLLLSDSGFYLCAWSVLGPEAFFGQGTRLTVV.

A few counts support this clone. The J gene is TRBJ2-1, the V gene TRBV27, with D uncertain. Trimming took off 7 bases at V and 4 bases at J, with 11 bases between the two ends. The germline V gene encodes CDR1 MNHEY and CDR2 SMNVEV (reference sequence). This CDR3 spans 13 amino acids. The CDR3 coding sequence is TGTGCCAGCAACCCTTACGGGTACAATGAGCAGTTCTTC. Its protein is CASNPYGYNEQFF.

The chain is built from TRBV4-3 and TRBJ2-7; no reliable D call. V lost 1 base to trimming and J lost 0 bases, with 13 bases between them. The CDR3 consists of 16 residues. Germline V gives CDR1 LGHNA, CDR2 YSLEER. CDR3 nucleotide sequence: TGCGCCAGCAGCCAAGTACTACTGACGAGCTCCTACGAGCAGTACTTC. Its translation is CASSQVLLTSSYEQYF.

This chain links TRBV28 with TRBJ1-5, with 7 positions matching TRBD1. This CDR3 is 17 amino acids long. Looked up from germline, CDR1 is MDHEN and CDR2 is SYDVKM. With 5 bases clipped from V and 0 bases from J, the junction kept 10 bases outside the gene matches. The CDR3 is CASSPFGQDYSNQPQHF. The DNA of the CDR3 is TGTGCCAGCAGTCCATTCGGACAGGACTATAGCAATCAGCCCCAGCATTTT.

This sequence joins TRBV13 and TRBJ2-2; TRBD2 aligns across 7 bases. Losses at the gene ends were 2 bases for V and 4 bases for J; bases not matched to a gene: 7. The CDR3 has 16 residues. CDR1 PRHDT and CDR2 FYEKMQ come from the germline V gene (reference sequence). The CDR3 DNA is TGTGCCAGCAGCTTATTCGGCGGGAGTGGCACCGGGGAGCTGTTTTTT. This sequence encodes CASSLFGGSGTGELFF. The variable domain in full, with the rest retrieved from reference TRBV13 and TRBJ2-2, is AAGVIQSPRHLIKEKRETATLKCYPIPRHDTVYWYQQGPGQDPQFLISFYEKMQSDKGSIPDRFSAQQFSDYHSELNMSSLELGDSALYFCASSLFGGSGTGELFFGEGSRLTVL.

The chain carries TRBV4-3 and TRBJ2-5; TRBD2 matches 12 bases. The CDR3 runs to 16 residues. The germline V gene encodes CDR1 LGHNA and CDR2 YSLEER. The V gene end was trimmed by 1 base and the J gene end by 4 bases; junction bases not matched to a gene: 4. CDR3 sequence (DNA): TGCGCCAGCAGCCAAGTCTTGACTAGCGGGAGAGAGACCCAGTACTTC. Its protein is CASSQVLTSGRETQYF.

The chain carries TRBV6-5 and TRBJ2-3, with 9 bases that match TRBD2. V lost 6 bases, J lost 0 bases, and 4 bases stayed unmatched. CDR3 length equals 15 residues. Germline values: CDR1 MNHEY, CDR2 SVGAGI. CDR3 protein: CASSLGTSSTDTQYF. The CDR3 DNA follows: TGTGCCAGCAGCCTCGGGACTAGCAGCACAGATACGCAGTATTTT.

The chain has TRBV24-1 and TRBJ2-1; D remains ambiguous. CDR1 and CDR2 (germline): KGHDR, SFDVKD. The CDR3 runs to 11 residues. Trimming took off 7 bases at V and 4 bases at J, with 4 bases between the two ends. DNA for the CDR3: TGTGCCACCAGGTCATACAATGAGCAGTTCTTC. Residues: CATRSYNEQFF.

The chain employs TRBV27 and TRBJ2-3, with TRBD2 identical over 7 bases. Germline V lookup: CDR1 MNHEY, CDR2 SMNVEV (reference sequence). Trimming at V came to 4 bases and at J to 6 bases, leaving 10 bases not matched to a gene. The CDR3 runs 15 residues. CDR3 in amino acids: CASSWASGKIDTQYF. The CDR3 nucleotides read TGTGCCAGCAGTTGGGCTAGCGGCAAGATTGATACGCAGTATTTT.

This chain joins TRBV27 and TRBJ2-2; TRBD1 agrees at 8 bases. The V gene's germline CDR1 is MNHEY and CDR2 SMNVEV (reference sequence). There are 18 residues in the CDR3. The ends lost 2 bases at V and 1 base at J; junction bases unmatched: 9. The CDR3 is CASSLKGDRIWNTGELFF. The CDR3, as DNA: TGTGCCAGCAGTTTAAAAGGGGACAGGATTTGGAACACCGGGGAGCTGTTTTTT.

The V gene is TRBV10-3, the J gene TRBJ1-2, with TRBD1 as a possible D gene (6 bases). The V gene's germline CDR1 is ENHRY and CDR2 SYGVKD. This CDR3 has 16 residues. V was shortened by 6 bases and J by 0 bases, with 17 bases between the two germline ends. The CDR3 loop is CAIRVTDSLSNYGYTF. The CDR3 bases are TGTGCCATCAGAGTAACGGACAGCCTGTCTAACTATGGCTACACCTTC.

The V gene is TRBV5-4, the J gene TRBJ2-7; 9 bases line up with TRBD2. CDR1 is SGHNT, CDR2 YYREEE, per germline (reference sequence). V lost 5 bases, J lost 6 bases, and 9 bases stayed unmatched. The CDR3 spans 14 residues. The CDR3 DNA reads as TGTGCCAGCAGTTTAGCGGGGGAGGCGGTCGAGCAGTACTTC. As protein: CASSLAGEAVEQYF. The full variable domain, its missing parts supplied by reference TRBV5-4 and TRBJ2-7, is ETGVTQSPTHLIKTRGQQVTLRCSSQSGHNTVSWYQQALGQGPQFIFQYYREEENGRGNFPPRFSGLQFPNYSSELNVNALELDDSALYLCASSLAGEAVEQYFGPGTRLTVT.

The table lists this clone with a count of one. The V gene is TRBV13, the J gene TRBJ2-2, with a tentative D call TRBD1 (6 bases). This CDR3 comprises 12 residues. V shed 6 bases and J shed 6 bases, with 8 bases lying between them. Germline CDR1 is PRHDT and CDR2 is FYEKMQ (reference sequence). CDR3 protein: CASSRTAGELFF. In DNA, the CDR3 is TGTGCCAGCAGTCGGACAGCCGGGGAGCTGTTTTTT.